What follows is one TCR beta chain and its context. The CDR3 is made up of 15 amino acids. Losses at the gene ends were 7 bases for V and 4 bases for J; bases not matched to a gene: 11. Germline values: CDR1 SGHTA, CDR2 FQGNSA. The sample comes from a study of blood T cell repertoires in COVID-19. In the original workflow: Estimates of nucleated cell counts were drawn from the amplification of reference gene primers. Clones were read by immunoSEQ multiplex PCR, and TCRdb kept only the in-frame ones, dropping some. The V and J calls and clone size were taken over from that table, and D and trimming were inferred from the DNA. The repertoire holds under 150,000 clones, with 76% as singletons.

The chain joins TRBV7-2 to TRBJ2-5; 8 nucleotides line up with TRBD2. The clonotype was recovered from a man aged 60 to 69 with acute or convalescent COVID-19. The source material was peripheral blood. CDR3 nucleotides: TGTGCCAGCAACTACCGAGCGGGAGCCCTAGAGACCCAGTACTTC. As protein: CASNYRAGALETQYF. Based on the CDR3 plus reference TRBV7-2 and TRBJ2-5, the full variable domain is GAGVSQSPSNKVTEKGKDVELRCDPISGHTALYWYRQSLGQGLEFLIYFQGNSAPDKSGLPSDRFSAERTGGSVSTLTIQRTQQEDSAVYLCASNYRAGALETQYFGPGTRLLVL.